The rows below give T cell receptor beta chains drawn from one sample of a study of radiation and T cells in renal cell carcinoma. Only in-frame clones appear in the TCRdb table, and some are missing; sequencing was by immunoSEQ multiplex PCR. Among some 120,000 clones listed, about four fifths were seen once. This specimen consisted of blood, obtained from a patient whose treatment included radiotherapy and nephrectomy. These receptors all stem from a man aged 50 to 59 with renal cell carcinoma. The CDR3 runs from the conserved cysteine through the conserved F or W. D genes are given only for firm matches. Rows may omit the clone size; those that give it use once, few, many or a size class.

>few|13|TRBV30|TRBJ1-3|NA
TGTGCCTGGAGTTGGGGTTCCGGAAACACCATATATTTT
CAWSWGSGNTIYF
>NA|13|TRBV4-2|TRBJ2-5|NA
TGTGCCAGCAGCCGGGACACACAAGAGACCCAGTACTTC
CASSRDTQETQYF
>many|15|TRBV30|TRBJ1-4|NA
TGTGCCTGGAGTGTACGGGGGACTGTTAGGGAAAAACTGTTTTTT
CAWSVRGTVREKLFF
>NA|18|TRBV7-2|TRBJ2-2|NA
TGTGCCAGCAGCTTCTCCTATAAGGCAGACGTACGACCGGAAGTGCTGTTTTTT
CASSFSYKADVRPEVLFF
>NA|14|TRBV7-8|TRBJ2-7|NA
TGTGCCAGCAGCCTGACGGAGCCCGGCTACGAGCAGTACTTC
CASSLTEPGYEQYF
>NA|15|TRBV7-9|TRBJ2-7|NA
TGTGCCAGCAGCTTAGCGGGGTGGGCCTCTTACGAGCAGTACTTC
CASSLAGWASYEQYF
>NA|16|TRBV27|TRBJ1-6|TRBD1
TGTGCCAGCCGTTCTGGCAGGGACAGCAAGAATTCACCCCTCCACTTT
CASRSGRDSKNSPLHF
>once|13|TRBV27|TRBJ1-1|NA
TGTGCCAGCAGTTTATATAAAGACACTGAAGCTTTCTTT
CASSLYKDTEAFF
>NA|17|TRBV9|TRBJ1-3|TRBD1
TGTGCCAGCAGCGTAGGCCCTAGGGACAGGGGGCTATACACCATATATTTT
CASSVGPRDRGLYTIYF
>once|16|TRBV28|TRBJ2-3|TRBD2
TGTGCCAGCAGCGATCTCAGCGGGAGCGGGGTAGATACGCAGTATTTT
CASSDLSGSGVDTQYF
>NA|16|TRBV19|TRBJ2-7|TRBD2
TGTGCCAGTAGTCCACGGACTAGCGGGTTCTCCTACGAGCAGTACTTC
CASSPRTSGFSYEQYF
>NA|15|TRBV7-6|TRBJ2-1|TRBD2
TGTGCCAGCAGGCCCTCAGGGACTAGCGGAAATGAGCAGTTCTTC
CASRPSGTSGNEQFF
>once|11|TRBV5-1|TRBJ1-1|NA
TGCGCCAGCAAGGGGGAGATTGAAGCTTTCTTT
CASKGEIEAFF
>NA|13|TRBV25-1|TRBJ1-2|NA
TGTGCCAGCAGTGAGGGGGGGGATAAAGGCTACACCTTC
CASSEGGDKGYTF
>NA|18|TRBV5-4|TRBJ2-3|TRBD2
TGTGCCAGCAGCCAGGGGACTAGCGGGGGGGCCTCAGTATATACGCAGTATTTT
CASSQGTSGGASVYTQYF
>NA|14|TRBV7-9|TRBJ1-5|NA
TGTGCCAGCAGGCAGTCCGGAGGCAATCAGCCCCAGCATTTT
CASRQSGGNQPQHF
>NA|15|TRBV19|TRBJ2-7|NA
TGTGCCAGTAGTCCCGGACCAGCCGGGGCGGGCGAGCAGTACTTC
CASSPGPAGAGEQYF
>NA|14|TRBV5-1|TRBJ1-5|NA
TGCGCCAGCAGCAACGACGGGACCCATCAGCCCCAGCATTTT
CASSNDGTHQPQHF
>NA|14|TRBV6-5|TRBJ1-1|TRBD1
TGTGCCAGCAGGGGGACAGCCCTGCGCACTGAAGCTTTCTTT
CASRGTALRTEAFF
>NA|15|TRBV7-2|TRBJ2-7|TRBD2
TGTGCCAGCAGCCTCGGACTAGCGGGAGTGGGGGAGCAGTACTTC
CASSLGLAGVGEQYF
>few|16|TRBV4-1|TRBJ1-3|NA
TGCGCCAGCAGCCAAGGCCCTACGGCCACTGGAAACACCATATATTTT
CASSQGPTATGNTIYF
>NA|13|TRBV25-1|TRBJ1-5|NA
TGTGCCAGCAGTGAGGCCGCCTATCAGCCCCAGCATTTT
CASSEAAYQPQHF
>NA|13|TRBV29-1|TRBJ2-7|TRBD1
TGCAGCGTTGGGGGACAGGGGGCGTACGAGCAGTACTTC
CSVGGQGAYEQYF
>NA|14|TRBV2|TRBJ1-5|NA
TGTGCCAGCAGTGAGCAGGGGAGCAATCAGCCCCAGCATTTT
CASSEQGSNQPQHF
>once|14|TRBV7-2|TRBJ2-2|NA
TGTGCCAGCAGCTTAAGGGGCGGCGCCGGGGAGCTGTTTTTT
CASSLRGGAGELFF
>NA|17|TRBV30|TRBJ1-1|NA
TGTGCCTGGAGTCCCCCGGAAGGACTTTCCATGAACACTGAAGCTTTCTTT
CAWSPPEGLSMNTEAFF
>NA|16|TRBV30|TRBJ1-1|TRBD1
TGTGCCTGTTCTCCCGCTCCGGGACAGGTGAACACTGAAGCTTTCTTT
CACSPAPGQVNTEAFF
>NA|13|TRBV29-1|TRBJ2-7|TRBD1
TGCAGCGTTGAACAGGGGGTACCCTACGAGCAGTACTTC
CSVEQGVPYEQYF
>NA|14|TRBV27|TRBJ2-3|NA
TGTGCCAGCAACCGAGGACAGCTCACAGATACGCAGTATTTT
CASNRGQLTDTQYF
>few|12|TRBV7-2|TRBJ1-1|NA
TGTGCCAGCAGCTCCAGAAACACTGAAGCTTTCTTT
CASSSRNTEAFF
>few|17|TRBV19|TRBJ2-1|TRBD2
TGTGCCAGTAGTGCCTTTAGGGGCGGGAGCTCCTACAATGAGCAGTTCTTC
CASSAFRGGSSYNEQFF
>once|13|TRBV30|TRBJ1-2|NA
TGTGCCTGGAGTATCATGGACAGTGTGGGCTACACCTTC
CAWSIMDSVGYTF
>NA|11|TRBV2|TRBJ1-1|NA
TGTGCCAGCAGAGGGGGCACTGAAGCTTTCTTT
CASRGGTEAFF
>NA|13|TRBV7-6|TRBJ2-7|NA
TGTGCCAGCAGCTTGGATCGGTCCTACGAGCAGTACTTC
CASSLDRSYEQYF
>NA|15|TRBV28|TRBJ2-7|TRBD1
TGTGCCAGCAGTTTAGCCTCCGGGACAGCCTACGAGCAGTACTTC
CASSLASGTAYEQYF
>NA|16|TRBV6-5|TRBJ2-7|NA
TGTGCCAGCAGTTACGTTGAGGCGGGAAGTAAGAACGAGCAGTACTTC
CASSYVEAGSKNEQYF
>NA|15|TRBV28|TRBJ1-2|TRBD1
TGTGCCAGCAGTAAACAGGGGATTGAGCTCTATGGCTACACCTTC
CASSKQGIELYGYTF
>NA|15|TRBV9|TRBJ2-3|NA
TGTGCCAGCAGCGTCCTTGGGACGGCGACAGATACGCAGTATTTT
CASSVLGTATDTQYF
>NA|13|TRBV7-9|TRBJ1-1|TRBD1
TGTGCCAGCAGCGCTTTGCAGGGGGCTGAAGCTTTCTTT
CASSALQGAEAFF
>NA|14|TRBV19|TRBJ1-5|TRBD1
TGTGCCAGTAGTGGGACAGGGGGGTATCAGCCCCAGCATTTT
CASSGTGGYQPQHF
>NA|12|TRBV7-6|TRBJ2-1|NA
TGTGCCAGCAGCCCGGGTCGGTGGGAGCAGTTCTTC
CASSPGRWEQFF
>NA|15|TRBV7-6|TRBJ2-2|NA
TGTGCCAGCAGCTTAGTAGGGTTCGACACCGGGGAGCTGTTTTTT
CASSLVGFDTGELFF
>few|14|TRBV28|TRBJ1-2|NA
TGTGCCAGCAGCCCCCCGGTCGAATGGGGGGGCTACACCTTC
CASSPPVEWGGYTF
>NA|17|TRBV11-2|TRBJ2-7|TRBD1
TGTGCCAGCAGCCCCCGGATCGGGACAGGGTCTCCCTACGAGCAGTACTTC
CASSPRIGTGSPYEQYF
>NA|14|TRBV28|TRBJ2-7|NA
TGTGCCAGCAGATTGAATCTCCCAGGGGACGAGCAGTACTTC
CASRLNLPGDEQYF
>NA|14|TRBV29-1|TRBJ1-1|TRBD1
TGCAGCGTTCGACTTGGACAGGGTAACACTGAAGCTTTCTTT
CSVRLGQGNTEAFF
>NA|14|TRBV11-2|TRBJ2-7|TRBD1
TGTGCCAGCAGCGCCGGGACAGGGATCTACGAGCAGTACTTC
CASSAGTGIYEQYF
>NA|15|TRBV19|TRBJ2-1|TRBD1
TGTGCCAGTAGTAGGTCAGGGGGCGCCTACAATGAGCAGTTCTTC
CASSRSGGAYNEQFF
>few|14|TRBV19|TRBJ1-1|NA
TGTGCCAGTAGTATGGAGATTTGGAACCCTGAAGCTTTCTTT
CASSMEIWNPEAFF
>NA|16|TRBV18|TRBJ2-7|TRBD1
TGTGCCAGCTCCCGGGACAGCCAAATTTGGTCCGGGGAGCAGTACTTC
CASSRDSQIWSGEQYF
>NA|13|TRBV30|TRBJ1-3|NA
TGTGCCTGGGAACAGGGTCCTGGAAACACCATATATTTT
CAWEQGPGNTIYF
>few|15|TRBV7-2|TRBJ2-3|NA
TGTGCCAGCAGCCCCGTAGTGACGAGCACAGATACGCAGTATTTT
CASSPVVTSTDTQYF
>NA|16|TRBV2|TRBJ2-2|TRBD2
TGTGCCAGCAGTGAGTTAGCGGGAGCGGGTACCGGGGAGCTGTTTTTT
CASSELAGAGTGELFF
>NA|12|TRBV14|TRBJ2-7|NA
TGTGCCAGCAGCCAGGGACACTACGAGCAGTACTTC
CASSQGHYEQYF
>NA|14|TRBV10-1|TRBJ2-2|NA
TGCGCCAGCAGTGAGGAGGGGGGACCCGGGGAGCTGTTTTTT
CASSEEGGPGELFF
>NA|11|TRBV5-5|TRBJ2-1|NA
TGTGCCAGCAGCTTGTTTAATGAGCAGTTCTTC
CASSLFNEQFF
>NA|14|TRBV4-3|TRBJ2-1|NA
TGCGCCAGCAGCCAAGATCGTACCTACAATGAGCAGTTCTTC
CASSQDRTYNEQFF
>NA|17|TRBV14|TRBJ1-4|NA
TGTGCCAGCAGCCAAGGGACGACTCCATACTCAAATGAAAAACTGTTTTTT
CASSQGTTPYSNEKLFF
>NA|15|TRBV4-2|TRBJ2-5|NA
TGTGCCAGCAGCCAAGACAGGGCCTCTTCGGAGACCCAGTACTTC
CASSQDRASSETQYF